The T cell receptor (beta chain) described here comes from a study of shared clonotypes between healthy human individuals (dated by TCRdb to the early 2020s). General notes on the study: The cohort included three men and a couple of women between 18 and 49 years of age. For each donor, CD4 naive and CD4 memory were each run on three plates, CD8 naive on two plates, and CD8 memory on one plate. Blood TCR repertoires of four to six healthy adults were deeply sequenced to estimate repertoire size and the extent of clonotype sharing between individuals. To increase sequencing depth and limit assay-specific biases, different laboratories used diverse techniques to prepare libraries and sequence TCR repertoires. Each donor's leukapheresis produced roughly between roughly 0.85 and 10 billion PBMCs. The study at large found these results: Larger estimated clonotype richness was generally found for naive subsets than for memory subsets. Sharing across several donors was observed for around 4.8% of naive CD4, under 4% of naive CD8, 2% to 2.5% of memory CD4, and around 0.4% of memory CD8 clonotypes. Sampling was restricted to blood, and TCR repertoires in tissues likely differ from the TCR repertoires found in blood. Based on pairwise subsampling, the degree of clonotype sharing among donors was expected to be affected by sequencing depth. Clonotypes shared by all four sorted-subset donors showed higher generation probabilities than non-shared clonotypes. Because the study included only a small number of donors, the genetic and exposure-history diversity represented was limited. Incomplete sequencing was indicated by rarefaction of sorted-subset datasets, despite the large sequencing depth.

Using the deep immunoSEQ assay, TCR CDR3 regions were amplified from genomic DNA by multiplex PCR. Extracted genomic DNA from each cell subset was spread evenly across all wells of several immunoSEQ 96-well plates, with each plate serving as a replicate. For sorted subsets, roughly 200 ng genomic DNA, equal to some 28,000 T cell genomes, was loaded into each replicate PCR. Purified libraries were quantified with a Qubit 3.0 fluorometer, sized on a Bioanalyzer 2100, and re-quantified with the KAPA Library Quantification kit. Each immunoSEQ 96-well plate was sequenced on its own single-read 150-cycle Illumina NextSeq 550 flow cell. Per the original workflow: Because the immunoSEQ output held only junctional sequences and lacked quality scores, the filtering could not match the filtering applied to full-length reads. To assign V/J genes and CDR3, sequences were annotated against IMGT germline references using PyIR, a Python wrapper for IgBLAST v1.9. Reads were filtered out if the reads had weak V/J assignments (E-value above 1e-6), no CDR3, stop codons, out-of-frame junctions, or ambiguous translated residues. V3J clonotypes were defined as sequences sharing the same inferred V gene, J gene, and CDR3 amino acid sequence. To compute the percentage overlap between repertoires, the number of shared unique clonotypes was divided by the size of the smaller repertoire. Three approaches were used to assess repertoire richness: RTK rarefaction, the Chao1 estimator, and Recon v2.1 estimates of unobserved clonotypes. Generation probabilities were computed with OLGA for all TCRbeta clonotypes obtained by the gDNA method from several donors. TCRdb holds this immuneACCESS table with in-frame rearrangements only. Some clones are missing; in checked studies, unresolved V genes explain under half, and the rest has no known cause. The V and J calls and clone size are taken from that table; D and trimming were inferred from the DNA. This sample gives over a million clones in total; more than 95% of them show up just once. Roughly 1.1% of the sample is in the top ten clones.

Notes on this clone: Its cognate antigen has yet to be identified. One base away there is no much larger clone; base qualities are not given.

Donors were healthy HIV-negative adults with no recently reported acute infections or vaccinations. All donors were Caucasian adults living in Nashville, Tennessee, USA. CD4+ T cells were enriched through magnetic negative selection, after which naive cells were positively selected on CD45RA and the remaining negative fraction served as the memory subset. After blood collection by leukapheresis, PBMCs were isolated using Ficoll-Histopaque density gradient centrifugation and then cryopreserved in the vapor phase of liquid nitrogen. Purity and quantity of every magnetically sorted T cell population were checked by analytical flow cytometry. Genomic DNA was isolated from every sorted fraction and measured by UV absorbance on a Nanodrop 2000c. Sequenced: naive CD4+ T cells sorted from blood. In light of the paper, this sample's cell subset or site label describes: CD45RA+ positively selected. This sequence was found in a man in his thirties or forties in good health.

The CDR3 region has the sequence CATLGANEQFF. The sequenced DNA is TGTGCCACTCTCGGGGCGAATGAGCAGTTCTTC. The chain was built from TRBV19 and TRBJ2-1; the D segment is perhaps TRBD1 or TRBD2, each sharing 5 matched bases. Via the germline V gene (reference sequence), CDR1 is LNHDA and CDR2 SQIVND. There are 11 amino acids in the CDR3, from cysteine to phenylalanine inclusive. Just CDR3 DNA is preserved here, 33 bases in frame from base 1. At the junction V is shortened by 10 bases and J by 7 bases, with 11 bases in between.